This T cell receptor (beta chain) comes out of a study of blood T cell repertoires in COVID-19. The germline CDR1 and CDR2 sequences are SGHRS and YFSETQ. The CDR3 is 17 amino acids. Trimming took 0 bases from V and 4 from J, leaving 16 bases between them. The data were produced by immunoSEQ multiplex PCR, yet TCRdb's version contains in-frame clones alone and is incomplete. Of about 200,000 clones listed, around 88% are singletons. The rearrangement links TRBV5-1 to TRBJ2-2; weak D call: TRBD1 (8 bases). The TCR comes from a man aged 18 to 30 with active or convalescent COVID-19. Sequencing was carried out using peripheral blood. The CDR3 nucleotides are TGCGCCAGCAGCTTGGCCCGACAGGGGAGGGGCACCGGGGAGCTGTTTTTT. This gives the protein CASSLARQGRGTGELFF. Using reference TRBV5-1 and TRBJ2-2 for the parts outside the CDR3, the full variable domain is KAGVTQTPRYLIKTRGQQVTLSCSPISGHRSVSWYQQTPGQGLQFLFEYFSETQRNKGNFPGRFSGRQFSNSRSEMNVSTLELGDSALYLCASSLARQGRGTGELFFGEGSRLTVL.